These T cell receptor beta chains were read from a single sample in a study of cytomegalovirus exposure and HLA in healthy donors. Only in-frame clones appear in the TCRdb table, and some are missing; sequencing was by immunoSEQ multiplex PCR. Seen here are some 150,000 clones, about 75% observed once, and the top ten hold around 3.2%. Sequenced sample: PBMCs. Receptors were obtained from a man aged 35-49 years in good health and CMV-seronegative. Each CDR3 is given with its conserved first and last residue. The D gene is left open where the match is weak. Clone sizes are given selectively: once, few, many, or a class where the clone is expanded.

clone size: .; D gene: TRBD1; V gene: TRBV5-6; J gene: TRBJ2-7; CDR3 DNA: TGTGCCAGCAGCTGGAGGTCGGGGAACAGGGGGCGATTCTTCGAGCAGTACTTC; CDR3 protein: CASSWRSGNRGRFFEQYF
clone size: many; D gene: TRBD1; V gene: TRBV5-1; J gene: TRBJ1-1; CDR3 DNA: TGCGCCAGCAGCTTGGAATGGAAGGGGGCGGGGCGCACTGAAGCTTTCTTT; CDR3 protein: CASSLEWKGAGRTEAFF
clone size: .; D gene: .; V gene: TRBV28; J gene: TRBJ2-7; CDR3 DNA: TGTGCCAGCAGTTTATTAGTTTCGGGGAGGTACGAGCAGTACTTC; CDR3 protein: CASSLLVSGRYEQYF
clone size: .; D gene: TRBD2; V gene: TRBV7-3; J gene: TRBJ2-3; CDR3 DNA: TGTGCCAGCAGCTTTTCAGGACTAGTCCCCACAGATACGCAGTATTTT; CDR3 protein: CASSFSGLVPTDTQYF
clone size: few; D gene: .; V gene: TRBV6-1; J gene: TRBJ1-4; CDR3 DNA: TGTGCCAGCAGTGAACCCCGACAGGCGTCTAATGAAAAACTGTTTTTT; CDR3 protein: CASSEPRQASNEKLFF
clone size: .; D gene: TRBD1; V gene: TRBV11-2; J gene: TRBJ1-4; CDR3 DNA: TGTGCCAGCAGCCCAGTGACAGGGGGCGGTGAAAAACTGTTTTTT; CDR3 protein: CASSPVTGGGEKLFF
clone size: .; D gene: TRBD1; V gene: TRBV29-1; J gene: TRBJ2-2; CDR3 DNA: TGCAGCGCCGGGACAGCTAACGGGGAGCTGTTTTTT; CDR3 protein: CSAGTANGELFF
clone size: .; D gene: .; V gene: TRBV10-1; J gene: TRBJ2-7; CDR3 DNA: TGCGCCAGCCTCGGGGTGGGAAGGTACGAGCAGTACTTC; CDR3 protein: CASLGVGRYEQYF
clone size: .; D gene: .; V gene: TRBV6-1; J gene: TRBJ1-6; CDR3 DNA: TGTGCCAGCATTACCGGGACATCGAATAATTCACCCCTCCACTTT; CDR3 protein: CASITGTSNNSPLHF
clone size: .; D gene: TRBD1; V gene: TRBV4-2; J gene: TRBJ1-5; CDR3 DNA: TGTGCCAGCAGCCAAGATCCCCACTGGACAGGGGGCTCGGGTCAGCCCCAGCATTTT; CDR3 protein: CASSQDPHWTGGSGQPQHF